This T cell receptor (beta chain) was identified during a study of blood T cells in healthy people across ages. A second PCR of about 7 to 11 cycles used a sample-barcoded 5' primer and a J-beta primer mix. TCRdb fed the 5' RACE reads into MiXCR, producing one record per CDR3 protein. The table has about 650,000 distinct CDR3 sequences, approximately 52% seen once. Source material: blood. The clonotype comes from a woman older than 75 in good health.

CDR3 bases: TGTGCCAGCAGCTTAGCCCAGGCGAACTATGGCTACACCTTC. It is translated as CASSLAQANYGYTF. The gene calls are TRBV7-9 and TRBJ1-2; no clear D. Trimming took off 0 bases at V and 2 bases at J, with 7 bases between the two ends. The CDR3 runs 14 residues. Germline loops: CDR1 SEHNR, CDR2 FQNEAQ (reference sequence).